A single sample is the source of the 23 T cell receptor beta chains below, sequenced in a study of shared clonotypes between healthy human individuals. TCRdb's copy holds only in-frame clones and misses some; the assay was immunoSEQ multiplex PCR. The table shows approximately 700,000 clones, with about three quarters occurring only once. The sequenced sample consisted of memory CD4+ T cells sorted from blood. The subset denotes: CD45RA-negative fraction. The receptor set was obtained from a woman in her thirties in good health.

The chain has TRBV7-9 and TRBJ2-5, with no clear D. Looked up from germline, CDR1 is SEHNR and CDR2 is FQNEAQ (reference sequence). The germline V and J ends were trimmed by 3 bases and 5 bases, with 7 bases remaining between them. The CDR3 consists of 12 residues. The CDR3 bases are TGTGCCAGCAGCTTGCACCCGGAGACCCAGTACTTC. Translating it yields CASSLHPETQYF.

The chain links TRBV25-1 to TRBJ1-5, with D possibly matching TRBD1 (6 bases). CDR3 size: 13 residues. Germline CDR1 and CDR2: MGHDK and SYGVNS. V was shortened by 5 bases and J by 7 bases, with 12 bases between the two germline ends. Here the CDR3 DNA reads TGTGCCAGCAGTACAGGGTTGCACCAGCCCCAGCATTTT. Translated: CASSTGLHQPQHF.

The chain combines TRBV27 with TRBJ1-4, with a tentative D call TRBD1 (5 bases). Trimming removed 6 bases from V and 6 bases from J, with 20 bases in between. The CDR3 loop spans 16 amino acids. CDR1 is MNHEY and CDR2 is SMNVEV in the germline V gene (reference sequence). The CDR3 nucleotides read TGTGCCAGCAGGCCCACTTTCCCAGGGTGGGATGAAAAACTGTTTTTT. Encoded protein: CASRPTFPGWDEKLFF.

The CDR3: CASTYDSYNYGYTF. The CDR3 DNA follows: TGTGCCAGCACTTACGACAGCTATAACTATGGCTACACCTTC. The V call is TRBV2, the J call TRBJ1-2; D might be TRBD1 (5 bases). The V and J ends lost 7 bases and 1 base respectively, with 13 bases between them. The germline V gene encodes CDR1 SNHLY and CDR2 FYNNEI. CDR3 length: 14 amino acids.

The CDR3 DNA reads as TGCGCCAGCAGCCACCAAGGCCGGGCCGTTGCAGATACGCAGTATTTT. Protein sequence: CASSHQGRAVADTQYF. The chain uses TRBV4-1 and TRBJ2-3; no clear D. The ends were cut back, 3 bases at V and 4 bases at J, with 17 bases in the middle. The CDR3 loop spans 16 amino acids. Germline-derived CDR1 and CDR2 are MGHRA and YSYEKL.

V gene TRBV4-1 combines with J gene TRBJ2-7, with D possibly being TRBD1 (6 bases). CDR1 and CDR2 (germline): MGHRA, YSYEKL. Trimming removed 0 bases from V and 2 bases from J, with 11 bases in between. The CDR3 loop spans 15 amino acids. For the CDR3, the DNA is TGCGCCAGCAGCCAAGATTACAGGGCAGCCTACGAGCAGTACTTC. Translation gives CASSQDYRAAYEQYF.

This chain uses TRBV7-9 with TRBJ2-7, with D possibly being TRBD1 (5 bases). Germline-derived CDR1 and CDR2 are SEHNR and FQNEAQ (reference sequence). V gave up 5 bases and J gave up 3 bases, with 17 bases separating them. The CDR3 has 15 amino acids. This CDR3 is CASSALGPNVYEQYF. CDR3 DNA sequence: TGTGCCAGCAGCGCTCTGGGGCCAAACGTCTACGAGCAGTACTTC. The whole variable domain, remainder taken from reference TRBV7-9 and TRBJ2-7, is DTGVSQNPRHKITKRGQNVTFRCDPISEHNRLYWYRQTLGQGPEFLTYFQNEAQLEKSRLLSDRFSAERPKGSFSTLEIQRTEQGDSAMYLCASSALGPNVYEQYFGPGTRLTVT.

The sample holds one count of this clone. This chain links TRBV10-3 with TRBJ2-7; weak D call: TRBD2 (6 bases). This CDR3 is built from 13 residues. Trimming stripped 2 bases from V and 5 bases from J, with 10 bases between. Germline-derived CDR1 and CDR2 are ENHRY and SYGVKD. The CDR3 sequence: CAISEATGDEQYF. CDR3 nucleotides: TGTGCCATCAGTGAGGCGACGGGGGACGAGCAGTACTTC.

DNA for the CDR3: TGTGCCAGCAGTTGGGACAGGGGTTTAGAGACCCAGTACTTC. It is translated as CASSWDRGLETQYF. The V call is TRBV6-6, the J call TRBJ2-5, with TRBD1 matching 10 bases. The junction had 3 bases not matched to a gene; V was cut back by 4 bases and J by 4 bases. Germline V gives CDR1 MNHNY, CDR2 SVGAGI (reference sequence). The CDR3 loop spans 14 amino acids.

The rearrangement links TRBV21-1 to TRBJ2-2; the D call in the table, TRBD2, was not verified against the DNA. TRBV21-1 is listed as a pseudogene. The CDR3 is 17 amino acids. CDR3 in DNA: TGTGCCAGCAGCAAAGGGAGGTCGCAGGCAAACACCGGGGAGCTGTTTTTT. Its protein product is CASSKGRSQANTGELFF.

The chain couples TRBV19 to TRBJ2-1, with D possibly called TRBD1 or TRBD2 (6 bases each). This CDR3 is 14 amino acids long. Trimming removed 4 bases at V and 7 bases at J, with 14 bases between. Germline V gives CDR1 LNHDA, CDR2 SQIVND (reference sequence). The DNA for the CDR3 is TGTGCCAGTAGTAGGGGGGCAGGGGCTAATGAGCAGTTCTTC. This translates into CASSRGAGANEQFF.

The chain uses TRBV6-1 and TRBJ2-7; D unclear. The CDR3 length is 17 residues. V was pared by 2 bases and J by 0 bases, with 17 bases between. Germline CDR1 and CDR2: MNHNS and SASEGT. The DNA for the CDR3 is TGTGCCAGCAGTGAAATGGCAGCGCCCTTTACCTCCTACGAGCAGTACTTC. Translation: CASSEMAAPFTSYEQYF.

This clone was observed a handful of times. The J gene is TRBJ2-7, the V gene TRBV4-2; 13 bases match TRBD2. The CDR3 totals 16 residues. V was pared by 1 base and J by 6 bases, with 6 bases of the junction left unmatched. CDR1 and CDR2 (germline): LGHNA, YNFKEQ. This chain's CDR3 is CASSQARLAGGLEQYF. The CDR3 bases are TGTGCCAGCAGCCAAGCTCGACTAGCGGGAGGTCTCGAGCAGTACTTC.

This chain joins TRBV11-2 and TRBJ2-2; 7 bases fit TRBD2. CDR1 is SGHAT and CDR2 is FQNNGV in the germline V gene. The CDR3 runs 16 residues. The V gene end was trimmed by 3 bases and the J gene end by 8 bases; junction bases not matched to a gene: 12. The CDR3 is CASSFETSLRVGELFF. CDR3 coding DNA: TGTGCCAGCAGCTTTGAGACTAGCTTGAGGGTAGGGGAGCTGTTTTTT.

The V and J genes are TRBV19 and TRBJ1-2, with 9 bases that match TRBD1. CDR3 length: 17 amino acids. V trimming: 3 bases; J trimming: 3 bases; junction bases outside the gene matches: 11. The V gene's germline CDR1 is LNHDA and CDR2 SQIVND (reference sequence). The CDR3 nucleotides read TGTGCCAGTAGTATCAAGGACAGGGGACTCAAAGACTATGGCTACACCTTC. This encodes CASSIKDRGLKDYGYTF.

The chain couples TRBV18 to TRBJ2-3; no clear D. In germline, CDR1 is KGHSH, CDR2 LQKENI. There are 12 residues in the CDR3. The V gene lost 6 bases and the J gene lost 2 bases, with 6 bases spanning the gap. The CDR3 region is CASSTYTDTQYF. CDR3 DNA: TGTGCCAGCTCGACCTACACAGATACGCAGTATTTT.

The genes are TRBV18 and TRBJ2-6; D assignment may be TRBD1 or TRBD2 (5 bases each). CDR3 length: 15 amino acids. Germline V CDR1 and CDR2: KGHSH, LQKENI. V dropped 5 bases and J dropped 0 bases, with 8 bases sitting between them. CDR3: CASSSGSSGANVLTF. DNA for the CDR3: TGTGCCAGCTCATCAGGGAGCTCTGGGGCCAACGTCCTGACTTTC.

The rearrangement links TRBV28 to TRBJ2-7; D unresolved. Germline-derived CDR1 and CDR2 are MDHEN and SYDVKM. V dropped 7 bases and J dropped 4 bases, with 17 bases sitting between them. There are 14 residues in the CDR3. This chain's CDR3 is CASTTGPLSYEQYF. CDR3 nucleotide sequence: TGTGCCAGCACCACCGGGCCTTTAAGTTACGAGCAGTACTTC.

The CDR3 sequence is CASSAQGDGQPQHF. In nucleotides, the CDR3 is TGTGCCAGCAGTGCTCAGGGGGACGGTCAGCCCCAGCATTTT. This sequence joins TRBV6-4 and TRBJ1-5, with 7 bases lining up with TRBD1. The V gene end was trimmed by 4 bases and the J gene end by 6 bases; junction bases not matched to a gene: 6. The germline V gene encodes CDR1 MRHNA and CDR2 SNTAGT. This CDR3 spans 14 amino acids.

V and J are TRBV5-1 and TRBJ2-4, with 9 nucleotides matching TRBD2. This CDR3 is 15 amino acids long. Germline-derived CDR1 and CDR2 are SGHRS and YFSETQ. Trimming at V came to 5 bases and at J to 6 bases, leaving 9 bases not matched to a gene. The DNA for the CDR3 is TGCGCCAGCAGACCTAGCGGGAATGGTAGAAACATTCAGTACTTC. Encoded protein: CASRPSGNGRNIQYF.

This clone appeared many times. The CDR3, as DNA: TGTGCCAGCAGCCTGGTAGGCCTAGGGAACTATGGCTACACCTTC. Its protein product is CASSLVGLGNYGYTF. The V call is TRBV5-4, the J call TRBJ1-2, with no clear D. Trimming cost V 4 bases and J 2 bases, with 15 bases left between them. The CDR3 loop spans 15 amino acids. In germline, CDR1 is SGHNT, CDR2 YYREEE (reference sequence).

DNA of the CDR3: TGTGCCAGCAGTTCGACAGGTACCTACGAGCAGTACTTC. Translated: CASSSTGTYEQYF. This chain joins TRBV27 and TRBJ2-7; the D gene is possibly TRBD1 (6 bases). The germline V and J ends were trimmed by 4 bases and 2 bases, with 9 bases remaining between them. Germline values: CDR1 MNHEY, CDR2 SMNVEV (reference sequence). The length of the CDR3 is 13 residues.

This clone has a handful of counts. This chain joins TRBV19 and TRBJ2-2; D is uncertain. The length of the CDR3 is 15 residues. The germline V gene encodes CDR1 LNHDA and CDR2 SQIVND (reference sequence). CDR3 in DNA: TGTGCACCCCTGCTAGGGCTAGGAAACACCGGGGAGCTGTTTTTT. It encodes CAPLLGLGNTGELFF.